The clone carrying this T cell receptor beta chain occurred a few times. Its target is not known. This sample was taken from a study of T-cell memory formation after mild COVID-19. Across the study: TCR clustering was largely donor specific. Study findings and constraints: Among CD4+ contracting clones, most were CM and EM, and CD8+ ones EMRA.

TCRdb re-analysed the 5' RACE reads in MiXCR, keeping a single row per CDR3 protein. The data hold about 560,000 distinct CDR3 sequences, with about 20% observed a single time. Germline V gene lookup returns CDR1 KGHSH and CDR2 LQKENI. CDR3 size: 12 residues. Trimming pared 6 bases from V and 4 bases from J, leaving 8 bases between. Sequencing was done on a sample of PBMCs or a T cell subset sorted from them (not recorded which). The V and J genes are TRBV18 and TRBJ2-3; D is ambiguous. The clonotype was recovered from an adult woman who had mild COVID-19 (a few samples of this study predate the infection). Cell type and time point are not known. CDR3 amino acids: CASSLFADTQYF. CDR3 in DNA: TGTGCCAGCTCTCTATTCGCAGATACGCAGTATTTT.